One sample yielded the 8 T cell receptor beta chains listed below, sequenced in a study of T cells in Graves' hyperthyroidism and ophthalmopathy. Template material for amplifying TCR beta CDR3 regions consisted of RNA transcripts. TCR CDR3 regions were first amplified by RT-PCR with HTBI primers. A single record per CDR3 protein comes from TCRdb applying MiXCR to the multiplex PCR reads. Here the sample spans hundreds of thousands of distinct CDR3 sequences, more than 12% being singletons. Sequencing was carried out using blood. Receptors were obtained from a woman between 50 and 59 years old with Graves' ophthalmopathy.

This clonotype was found many times. The chain joins TRBV3-1 to TRBJ2-3; D unresolved. Germline values: CDR1 LGHDT, CDR2 YNNKEL (reference sequence). This CDR3 has 13 amino acids. The V end lost 3 bases, the J end lost 3 bases, and 7 bases lay between the germline ends. CDR3 residues: CASSQGGTDTQYF. The DNA of the CDR3 is TGTGCCAGCAGCCAGGGTGGAACAGATACGCAGTATTTT.

This rearrangement joins TRBV25-1 to TRBJ1-2; D is unresolved. The CDR3 has 16 residues. Germline V gene sequence: CDR1 MGHDK, CDR2 SYGVNS. V was clipped by 3 bases and J by 2 bases, with 16 bases between them. The CDR3 nucleotides read TGTGCCAGCAGTGATCCCCGGCAGGCGGCAAACTATGGCTACACCTTC. Translated, it gives CASSDPRQAANYGYTF.

The CDR3 region is CASSYPGETREQFF. CDR3 nucleotide sequence: TGTGCCAGCAGTTATCCGGGGGAAACACGGGAGCAGTTCTTC. The chain joins TRBV6-9 to TRBJ2-1, with TRBD2 as a possible D gene (6 bases). V was clipped by 2 bases and J by 10 bases, with 15 bases between them. CDR1 is MNHGY and CDR2 is SVAAGI in the germline V gene. There are 14 residues in the CDR3.

The chain joins TRBV7-9 to TRBJ1-3; D ambiguous. Trimming shortened V by 2 bases and J by 4 bases, and 15 bases separated the two germline ends. Germline V gene data show CDR1 as SEHNR and CDR2 as FQNEAQ (reference sequence). The CDR3 runs to 16 residues. For the CDR3, the DNA is TGTGCCAGCAGCTTAATCCCAGGCGGTTTGGGAAACACCATATATTTT. Translation gives CASSLIPGGLGNTIYF.

The chain joins TRBV19 to TRBJ2-5, with D perhaps matching TRBD2 (5 bases). The CDR3 is 17 amino acids. Trimming removed 1 base at V and 5 bases at J, with 20 bases between. Germline-derived CDR1 and CDR2 are LNHDA and SQIVND (reference sequence). DNA of the CDR3: TGTGCCAGTAGTATAGTCCCCGGAAGGGCCCGGAGGGAGACCCAGTACTTC. Protein sequence: CASSIVPGRARRETQYF.

This clonotype was recorded at least ten times. This chain joins TRBV6-2 or TRBV6-3 and TRBJ2-1; unclear D gene. The CDR3 spans 17 residues. V was cut by 1 base and J by 7 bases, with 20 bases left in between. Per the germline V gene, CDR1 is MNHEY and CDR2 is SVGEGT. CDR3 loop: CASSYLTPPTFGNEQFF. Here the CDR3 DNA reads TGTGCCAGCAGTTACTTGACTCCCCCAACTTTCGGGAATGAGCAGTTCTTC.

This clonotype has more than one count but fewer than ten. The CDR3 DNA reads TGCGCCAGCAGCCAAGATGGGGTTCGGGGGGATACAGATACGCAGTATTTT. It is translated as CASSQDGVRGDTDTQYF. This chain uses TRBV4-3 with TRBJ2-3; 7 bases fit TRBD2. This CDR3 is 17 amino acids long. Germline CDR1 reads LGHNA; CDR2 reads YSLEER. The trim removed 0 bases at V and 3 bases at J, leaving 9 bases unmatched.

The sample holds many counts of this clonotype. The chain employs TRBV18 and TRBJ1-1, with D uncertain. The CDR3 spans 14 residues. CDR1 and CDR2 (germline): KGHSH, LQKENI. V dropped 4 bases and J dropped 6 bases, with 15 bases sitting between them. The DNA for the CDR3 is TGTGCCAGCTCACTTGTGGTTCTTGGGGCTGAAGCTTTCTTT. Translating it yields CASSLVVLGAEAFF.